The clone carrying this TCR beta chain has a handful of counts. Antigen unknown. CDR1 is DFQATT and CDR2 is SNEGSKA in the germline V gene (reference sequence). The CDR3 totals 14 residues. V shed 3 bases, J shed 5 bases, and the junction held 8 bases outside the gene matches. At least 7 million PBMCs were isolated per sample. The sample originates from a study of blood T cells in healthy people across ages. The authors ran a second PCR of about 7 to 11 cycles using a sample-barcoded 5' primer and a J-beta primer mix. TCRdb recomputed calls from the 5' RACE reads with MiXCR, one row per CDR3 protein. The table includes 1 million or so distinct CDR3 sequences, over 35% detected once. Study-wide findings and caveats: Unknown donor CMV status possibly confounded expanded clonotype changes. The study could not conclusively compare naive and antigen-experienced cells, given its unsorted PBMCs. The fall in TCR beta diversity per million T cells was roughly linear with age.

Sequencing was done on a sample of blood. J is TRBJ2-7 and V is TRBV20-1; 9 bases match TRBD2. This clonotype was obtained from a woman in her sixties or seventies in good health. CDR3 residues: CSASPGSGRNEQYF. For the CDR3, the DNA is TGCAGTGCTAGCCCCGGTAGCGGGAGAAACGAGCAGTACTTC.